This entry features one TCR beta chain sequence. Its antigen is currently unknown. The sample is drawn from a study of cytomegalovirus exposure and HLA in healthy donors. Study as a whole: Among the 300 to 500 genotyped donors, approximately 81% were placed in the Caucasian-associated ancestry cluster. Study outcomes and limitations: There were some public TCRs occurring in many donors, but most TCR sequences were rare.

The J segment lost 0 bases and the V segment lost 4 bases, leaving 8 bases of the junction unmatched. The CDR3 is made up of 16 amino acids. In germline, CDR1 is SGHRS, CDR2 YFSETQ. A multiplex PCR was run with 60 Vbeta primers and 13 Jbeta primers. The repertoire was sequenced with immunoSEQ multiplex PCR; TCRdb's copy has only in-frame clones and lacks some. Altogether some 140,000 clones are present, around 77% being singletons, with the ten largest covering around 2%. The clonotype was recovered from a man between 25 and 39 years old in good health and CMV-seronegative. Sequences were obtained from PBMCs. This chain joins TRBV5-1 and TRBJ2-3; 7 nucleotides agree with TRBD1. The CDR3 nucleotides are TGCGCCAGCAGCGACGGGACAGACACTAGCACAGATACGCAGTATTTT. Its protein product is CASSDGTDTSTDTQYF.